The 29 T cell receptor beta chains below were found in one sample sequenced in a study of PD-1 blockade in mismatch repair-deficient tumors. Profiling relied on immunoSEQ multiplex PCR, and the TCRdb table lists in-frame clones only, not all of them. The data show under 150,000 clones, about 88% seen once. Sequencing was performed on peripheral blood, taken 72 weeks after starting pembrolizumab. The receptors were sampled from an adult with mismatch repair-deficient cancer.

The rearrangement uses TRBV11-2 and TRBJ2-5; TRBD1 aligns across 9 bases. CDR1 is SGHAT and CDR2 is FQNNGV in the germline V gene. V lost 4 bases, J lost 6 bases, and 9 bases stayed unmatched. The CDR3 runs 15 residues. CDR3 region: CASSSNTGGAKTQYF. In DNA form, the CDR3 reads TGTGCCAGCAGCTCAAATACAGGGGGCGCAAAGACCCAGTACTTC.

V gene TRBV7-9 combines with J gene TRBJ2-5, with 7 nucleotides matching TRBD2. CDR1 is SEHNR, CDR2 FQNEAQ, per germline (reference sequence). The CDR3 contains 16 residues. Trimming removed 5 bases from V and 0 bases from J; junction bases left unmatched: 9. The CDR3 coding sequence is TGTGCCAGCAGCCTGGTAGCGGGTTGGTACCAAGAGACCCAGTACTTC. Residues: CASSLVAGWYQETQYF.

This sequence joins TRBV27 and TRBJ2-1; TRBD1 agrees at 10 bases. The length of the CDR3 is 15 residues. Per the germline V gene, CDR1 is MNHEY and CDR2 is SMNVEV (reference sequence). Trimming at V came to 4 bases and at J to 2 bases, leaving 2 bases not matched to a gene. This CDR3 reads CASSSGTGAYNEQFF. CDR3 nucleotides: TGTGCCAGCAGTTCCGGGACAGGGGCCTACAATGAGCAGTTCTTC.

J is TRBJ2-7 and V is TRBV7-2; TRBD1 agrees at 7 bases. The CDR3 totals 15 residues. Trimming at V came to 4 bases and at J to 11 bases, leaving 17 bases not matched to a gene. Germline CDR1 SGHTA, CDR2 FQGNSA. This CDR3 reads CASSSGGSTPPSEYF. CDR3 bases: TGTGCCAGCAGCTCAGGGGGATCGACCCCCCCAAGCGAGTACTTC.

The V and J genes are TRBV27 and TRBJ1-1; D gene unclear. Trimming shortened V by 6 bases and J by 1 base, and 9 bases separated the two germline ends. CDR1 is MNHEY, CDR2 SMNVEV, per germline (reference sequence). This CDR3 contains 13 residues. The CDR3 sequence is CASRPGRNTEAFF. The CDR3 region has the DNA TGTGCCAGCAGACCTGGGAGGAACACTGAAGCTTTCTTT.

The genes are TRBV29-1 and TRBJ2-3, with 7 bases matching TRBD2. CDR3 length: 13 amino acids. Germline-derived CDR1 and CDR2 are SQVTM and ANQGSEA. The junction had 12 bases not matched to a gene; V was cut back by 7 bases and J by 8 bases. CDR3 region: CSGGGRTLVTQYF. CDR3 nucleotide sequence: TGCAGCGGGGGCGGGAGAACCCTCGTTACGCAGTATTTT.

Remarks on this clone: Other nucleotide sequences from this sample produce the same CDR3. The V and J genes are TRBV27 and TRBJ2-2; D tentatively reads TRBD1 or TRBD2 (6 bases each). The ends were cut back, 2 bases at V and 2 bases at J, with 9 bases in the middle. The V gene's germline CDR1 is MNHEY and CDR2 SMNVEV (reference sequence). The CDR3 has 15 residues. CDR3 nucleotide sequence: TGTGCCAGCAGTTTACGGGGGACAAACACCGGGGAGCTGTTTTTT. This translates into CASSLRGTNTGELFF.

This chain connects TRBV27 to TRBJ2-2; 13 bases agree with TRBD2. The germline V gene encodes CDR1 MNHEY and CDR2 SMNVEV (reference sequence). CDR3 length equals 16 residues. J lost 4 bases, V lost 5 bases, and 4 bases had no gene match. The CDR3 DNA follows: TGTGCCAGCAGTCCCGGACTAGCGGGAGTCACCGGGGAGCTGTTTTTT. The encoded protein is CASSPGLAGVTGELFF.

The chain recombines TRBV7-9 with TRBJ2-1; 10 nucleotides match TRBD2. Per germline, CDR1 SEHNR and CDR2 FQNEAQ (reference sequence). CDR3 size: 16 residues. Trimming removed 4 bases from V and 8 bases from J; junction bases left unmatched: 11. CDR3 DNA: TGTGCCAGCAGCTGGCCCGGGACTAGCGAGCACCATGAGCAGTTCTTC. It is translated as CASSWPGTSEHHEQFF.

This chain links TRBV10-3 with TRBJ1-5; D may be TRBD1 (5 bases). V lost 2 bases, J lost 2 bases, and 7 bases lay in between. The CDR3 has 14 residues. Germline values: CDR1 ENHRY, CDR2 SYGVKD. This CDR3 reads CAISERGGNQPQHF. CDR3 nucleotide sequence: TGTGCCATCAGTGAGAGAGGGGGCAATCAGCCCCAGCATTTT.

The chain joins TRBV27 to TRBJ2-5; a weak D match, TRBD2 (6 bases). The CDR3 sequence is 15 residues long. Trimming took 2 bases from V and 7 from J, leaving 17 bases between them. Germline loops: CDR1 MNHEY, CDR2 SMNVEV (reference sequence). In DNA, the CDR3 is TGTGCCAGCAGTTTAGGACTACCGACGATAGGGACCCAGTACTTC. This encodes CASSLGLPTIGTQYF.

The chain recombines TRBV11-3 with TRBJ2-7; 12 bases are shared with TRBD2. Germline CDR1 is SGHNT and CDR2 is YENEEA. V dropped 5 bases and J dropped 4; count of bases not matched to a gene: 9. The CDR3 loop spans 16 amino acids. The CDR3 DNA reads TGTGCCAGCAGCCCGAGACTAGCGGGAGTCGGGTACGAGCAGTACTTC. Encoded protein: CASSPRLAGVGYEQYF.

The chain uses TRBV7-2 and TRBJ1-2, with unresolved D. Germline CDR1 SGHTA, CDR2 FQGNSA. With 0 bases removed from V and 0 bases from J, the gap between germline ends came to 11 bases. This CDR3 spans 16 amino acids. CDR3 in amino acids: CASSLAGQNPNYGYTF. CDR3 nucleotide sequence: TGTGCCAGCAGCTTAGCAGGTCAAAACCCTAACTATGGCTACACCTTC.

V gene TRBV9 combines with J gene TRBJ1-2; a possible D gene is TRBD1 (6 bases). Germline-derived CDR1 and CDR2 are SGDLS and YYNGEE. V gave up 2 bases and J gave up 4 bases, with 15 bases separating them. CDR3 length: 15 amino acids. CDR3 in amino acids: CASSVQPGQLYGYTF. In DNA, the CDR3 is TGTGCCAGCAGCGTCCAGCCAGGACAGCTCTATGGCTACACCTTC. Complete variable domain (other parts from reference TRBV9 and TRBJ1-2): DSGVTQTPKHLITATGQRVTLRCSPRSGDLSVYWYQQSLDQGLQFLIQYYNGEERAKGNILERFSAQQFPDLHSELNLSSLELGDSALYFCASSVQPGQLYGYTFGSGTRLTVV.

In this sample, this clone turned up a few times. V and J are TRBV30 and TRBJ2-7; D gene unclear. The CDR3 has 12 amino acids. Trimming removed 4 bases from V and 0 bases from J, with 7 bases in between. Germline CDR1 and CDR2: GTSNPN and SVGIG (reference sequence). CDR3 sequence: CAWTGSSYEQYF. CDR3 in DNA: TGTGCCTGGACTGGAAGCTCCTACGAGCAGTACTTC.

The chain has TRBV13 and TRBJ2-6, with D uncertain. Germline V gives CDR1 PRHDT, CDR2 FYEKMQ (reference sequence). Between the trimmed V and J ends, which lost 4 bases and 0 bases, there was a span of 10 bases. The CDR3 contains 16 residues. The CDR3, as DNA: TGTGCCAGCAGCTCGTTCGAAGGCTCTGGGGCCAACGTCCTGACTTTC. It yields the protein CASSSFEGSGANVLTF.

V and J are TRBV5-1 and TRBJ2-7, with TRBD2 matching over 10 bases. Trimming took 3 bases from V and 0 from J; bases not matched to a gene: 3. The germline gives CDR1 SGHRS, CDR2 YFSETQ. This CDR3 has 15 residues. The DNA of the CDR3 is TGCGCCAGCAGCTCGACTAGCGGGTCCTCCTACGAGCAGTACTTC. This gives the protein CASSSTSGSSYEQYF.

The chain recombines TRBV10-3 with TRBJ2-5, with TRBD1 as a possible D gene (6 bases). V gave up 1 base and J gave up 4 bases, with 7 bases separating them. Germline CDR1 ENHRY, CDR2 SYGVKD. This CDR3 contains 13 residues. CDR3 bases: TGTGCCATCAGTGAGTTACAGGGAGAGACCCAGTACTTC. Its translation: CAISELQGETQYF.

The V gene is TRBV29-1, the J gene TRBJ2-3; 9 positions agree with TRBD2. The V segment lost 3 bases and the J segment 0 bases; nucleotides outside the gene matches: 4. This CDR3 has 15 amino acids. Germline values: CDR1 SQVTM, CDR2 ANQGSEA. The chain's CDR3 is CSVEASGRSTDTQYF. The CDR3 DNA is TGCAGCGTTGAGGCGAGCGGGAGGAGCACAGATACGCAGTATTTT.

This chain uses TRBV19 with TRBJ2-7; 7 bases agree with TRBD1. Unmatched junction bases numbered 5, after V lost 3 bases and J lost 3 bases. The CDR3 sequence is 14 residues long. Looked up from germline, CDR1 is LNHDA and CDR2 is SQIVND (reference sequence). CDR3 sequence (DNA): TGTGCCAGTAGTATGGGACAGCCGATCTACGAGCAGTACTTC. It yields the protein CASSMGQPIYEQYF.

The rearrangement joins TRBV9 to TRBJ2-3; 8 bases align to TRBD2. The germline V gene has CDR1 SGDLS and CDR2 YYNGEE. The CDR3 length is 14 residues. J gave up 3 bases and V 5 bases, and 5 bases lay outside the gene matches. The CDR3 DNA reads TGTGCCAGCAGTTATTTAGCGGGAACAGATACGCAGTATTTT. This translates into CASSYLAGTDTQYF.

This clone has a handful of counts. V gene TRBV6-6 combines with J gene TRBJ2-2; 7 bases are a match to TRBD1. CDR1 and CDR2 (germline): MNHNY, SVGAGI (reference sequence). The CDR3 has 15 residues. V dropped 5 bases and J dropped 5; count of bases not matched to a gene: 8. CDR3 in amino acids: CASSLQGTTTGELFF. The CDR3 nucleotides are TGTGCCAGCAGTCTACAGGGGACCACTACCGGGGAGCTGTTTTTT.

V usage is TRBV7-9 and J usage is TRBJ2-2; TRBD1 might be the D (6 bases). Trimming cost V 0 bases and J 4 bases, with 12 bases left between them. Germline CDR1 SEHNR, CDR2 FQNEAQ (reference sequence). The CDR3 runs to 16 residues. CDR3 amino acids: CASSLAITGPTGELFF. The CDR3 coding sequence is TGTGCCAGCAGCTTAGCCATTACAGGGCCCACCGGGGAGCTGTTTTTT.

The genes are TRBV7-9 and TRBJ2-1; D ambiguous. The CDR3 has 11 amino acids. Trimming removed 5 bases at V and 15 bases at J, with 14 bases between. Per germline, CDR1 SEHNR and CDR2 FQNEAQ (reference sequence). DNA of the CDR3: TGTGCCAGCAGCGCCGACTGGGTGGGGTTCTTC. Its translation: CASSADWVGFF.

This sequence joins TRBV4-2 and TRBJ2-1, with 8 nucleotides matching TRBD2. Germline CDR1 and CDR2: LGHNA and YNFKEQ. With 0 bases clipped from V and 3 bases from J, the junction kept 7 bases outside the gene matches. This CDR3 region has 17 residues. The CDR3 DNA reads as TGTGCCAGCAGCCAAGAAGTCGGACTAGCACGCTACAATGAGCAGTTCTTC. Its translation is CASSQEVGLARYNEQFF.

This clone came up once. The chain is built from TRBV4-1 and TRBJ2-2; D remains unclear. Germline V CDR1 and CDR2: MGHRA, YSYEKL. V was cut by 1 base and J by 6 bases, with 6 bases left in between. This CDR3 has 13 residues. CDR3: CASSQGVPGELFF. In DNA, the CDR3 is TGCGCCAGCAGCCAAGGGGTCCCCGGGGAGCTGTTTTTT.

V is TRBV4-1 and J is TRBJ2-3; D not resolved. The length of the CDR3 is 15 residues. V was trimmed by 2 bases and J by 7 bases, leaving 16 bases between them. Germline CDR1 is MGHRA and CDR2 is YSYEKL. DNA for the CDR3: TGCGCCAGCAGCCAAAGCGACTGGGCGGCTTATACGCAGTATTTT. Protein: CASSQSDWAAYTQYF.

The V and J genes are TRBV4-3 and TRBJ1-4; the D gene is possibly TRBD1 (5 bases). Per the germline V gene, CDR1 is LGHNA and CDR2 is YSLEER. The CDR3 is made up of 14 amino acids. Trimming stripped 4 bases from V and 8 bases from J, with 14 bases between. This CDR3 reads CASSRQGKTEKLFF. CDR3 sequence (DNA): TGCGCCAGCAGCCGGCAGGGCAAGACCGAAAAACTGTTTTTT.

The V call is TRBV4-1, the J call TRBJ2-1; 15 bases line up with TRBD2. CDR1 is MGHRA and CDR2 is YSYEKL in the germline V gene. The CDR3 extends over 21 amino acids. V trimming: 4 bases; J trimming: 5 bases; junction bases outside the gene matches: 18. The CDR3 bases are TGCGCCAGCAGCCTATTCGCCACAGGACTAGCGGGAGGGCCGATGCACAATGAGCAGTTCTTC. Translated: CASSLFATGLAGGPMHNEQFF.